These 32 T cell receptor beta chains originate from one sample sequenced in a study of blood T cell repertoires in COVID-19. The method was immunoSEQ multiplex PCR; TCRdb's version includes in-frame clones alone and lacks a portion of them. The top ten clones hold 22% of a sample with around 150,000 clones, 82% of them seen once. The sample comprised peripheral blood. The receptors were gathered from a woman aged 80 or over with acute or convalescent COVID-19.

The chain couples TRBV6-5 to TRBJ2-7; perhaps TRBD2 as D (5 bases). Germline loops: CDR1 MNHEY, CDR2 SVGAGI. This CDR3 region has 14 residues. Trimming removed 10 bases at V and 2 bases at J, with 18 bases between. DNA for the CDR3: TGTGCCATCCGCCCCGCGGGCCGTACCTACGAGCAGTACTTC. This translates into CAIRPAGRTYEQYF.

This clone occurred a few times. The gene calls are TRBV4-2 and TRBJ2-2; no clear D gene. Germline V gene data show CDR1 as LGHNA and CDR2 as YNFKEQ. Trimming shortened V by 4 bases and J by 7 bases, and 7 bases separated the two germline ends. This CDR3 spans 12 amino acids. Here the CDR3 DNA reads TGTGCCAGCAGCCCCACCTACGGGGAGCTGTTTTTT. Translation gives CASSPTYGELFF.

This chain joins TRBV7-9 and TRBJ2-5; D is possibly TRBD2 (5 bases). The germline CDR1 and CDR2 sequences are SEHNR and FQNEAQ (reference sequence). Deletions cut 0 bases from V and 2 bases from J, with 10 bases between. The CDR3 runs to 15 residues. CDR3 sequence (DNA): TGTGCCAGCAGCTTAGCGCAGCCGGGACAAGAGACCCAGTACTTC. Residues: CASSLAQPGQETQYF.

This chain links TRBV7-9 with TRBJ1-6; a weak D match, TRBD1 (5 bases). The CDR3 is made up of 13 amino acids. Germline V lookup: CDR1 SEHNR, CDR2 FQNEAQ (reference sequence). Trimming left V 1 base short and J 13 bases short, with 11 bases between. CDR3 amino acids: CASSLDGGTPLHF. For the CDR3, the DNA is TGTGCCAGCAGCTTAGACGGGGGGACTCCCCTCCACTTT.

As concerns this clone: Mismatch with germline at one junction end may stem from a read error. The DNA of the CDR3 is TGTGCCAGCAGCCAGCTCCGGACTAGCCACTTC. This encodes CASSQLRTSHF. This chain connects TRBV3-1 (or the pseudogene TRBV3-2) to TRBJ2-5; 8 bases map to TRBD2. The CDR3 loop spans 11 amino acids. Looked up from germline, CDR1 is LGHDT and CDR2 is YNNKEL (reference sequence).

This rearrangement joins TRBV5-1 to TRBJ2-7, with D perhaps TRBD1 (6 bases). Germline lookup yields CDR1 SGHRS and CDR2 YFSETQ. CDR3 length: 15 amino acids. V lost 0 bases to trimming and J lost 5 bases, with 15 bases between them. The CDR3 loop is CASSLGVGQGNEQYF. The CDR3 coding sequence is TGCGCCAGCAGCTTGGGGGTTGGGCAGGGGAACGAGCAGTACTTC. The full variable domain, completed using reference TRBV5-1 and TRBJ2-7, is KAGVTQTPRYLIKTRGQQVTLSCSPISGHRSVSWYQQTPGQGLQFLFEYFSETQRNKGNFPGRFSGRQFSNSRSEMNVSTLELGDSALYLCASSLGVGQGNEQYFGPGTRLTVT.

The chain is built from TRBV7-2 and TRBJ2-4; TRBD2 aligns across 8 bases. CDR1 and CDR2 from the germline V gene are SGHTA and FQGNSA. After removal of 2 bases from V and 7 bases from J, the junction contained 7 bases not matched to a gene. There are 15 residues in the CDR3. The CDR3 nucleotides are TGTGCCAGCAGCTTAACGGGAGGCGGGGGGAACATTCAGTACTTC. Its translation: CASSLTGGGGNIQYF.

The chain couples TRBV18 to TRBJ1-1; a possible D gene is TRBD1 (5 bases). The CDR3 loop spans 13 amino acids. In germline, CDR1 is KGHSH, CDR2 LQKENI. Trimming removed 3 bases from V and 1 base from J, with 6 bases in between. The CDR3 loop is CASSPGQNTEAFF. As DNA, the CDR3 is TGTGCCAGCTCACCTGGACAGAACACTGAAGCTTTCTTT. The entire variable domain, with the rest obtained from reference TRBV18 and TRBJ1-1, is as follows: NAGVMQNPRHLVRRRGQEARLRCSPMKGHSHVYWYRQLPEEGLKFMVYLQKENIIDESGMPKERFSAEFPKEGPSILRIQQVVRGDSAAYFCASSPGQNTEAFFGQGTRLTVV.

As DNA, the CDR3 is TGCGCCAGCAGCTTTCCGGGGGGCTATGGCTACACCTTC. Protein product: CASSFPGGYGYTF. The rearrangement joins TRBV5-1 to TRBJ1-2; D might be TRBD1 (5 bases). The CDR3 loop spans 13 amino acids. The V gene's germline CDR1 is SGHRS and CDR2 YFSETQ. V lost 2 bases to trimming and J lost 4 bases, with 9 bases between them.

The CDR3 nucleotides read TGTGCCAGCAGACCTGGGGGTAGCGGGAGGGCCTTCCAAGAGACCCAGTACTTC. Amino acids: CASRPGGSGRAFQETQYF. The rearrangement uses TRBV5-4 and TRBJ2-5; the match to TRBD2 covers 11 bases. The length of the CDR3 is 18 residues. V shed 5 bases, J shed 1 base, and the junction held 13 bases outside the gene matches. The V gene's germline CDR1 is SGHNT and CDR2 YYREEE (reference sequence).

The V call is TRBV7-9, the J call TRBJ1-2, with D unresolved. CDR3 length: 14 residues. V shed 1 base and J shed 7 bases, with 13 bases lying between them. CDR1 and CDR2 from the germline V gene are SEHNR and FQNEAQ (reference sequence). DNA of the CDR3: TGTGCCAGCAGCTTAGAGGCGGCAGCGGTTGGCTACACCTTC. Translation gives CASSLEAAAVGYTF.

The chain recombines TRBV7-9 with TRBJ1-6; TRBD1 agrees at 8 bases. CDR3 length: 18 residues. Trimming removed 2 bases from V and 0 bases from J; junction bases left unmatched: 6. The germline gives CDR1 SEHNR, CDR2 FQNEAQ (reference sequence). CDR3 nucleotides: TGTGCCAGCAGCTTAAGCAGGGGGCTCAGCTCCTATAATTCACCCCTCCACTTT. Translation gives CASSLSRGLSSYNSPLHF. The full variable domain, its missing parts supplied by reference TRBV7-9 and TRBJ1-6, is DTGVSQNPRHKITKRGQNVTFRCDPISEHNRLYWYRQTLGQGPEFLTYFQNEAQLEKSRLLSDRFSAERPKGSFSTLEIQRTEQGDSAMYLCASSLSRGLSSYNSPLHFGNGTRLTVT.

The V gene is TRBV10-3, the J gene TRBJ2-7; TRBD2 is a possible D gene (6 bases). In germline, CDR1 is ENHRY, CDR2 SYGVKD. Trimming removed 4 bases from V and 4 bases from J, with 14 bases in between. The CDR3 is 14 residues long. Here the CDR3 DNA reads TGTGCCATCAGTGGCCCGGGAGCCACTTACGAGCAGTACTTC. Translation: CAISGPGATYEQYF.

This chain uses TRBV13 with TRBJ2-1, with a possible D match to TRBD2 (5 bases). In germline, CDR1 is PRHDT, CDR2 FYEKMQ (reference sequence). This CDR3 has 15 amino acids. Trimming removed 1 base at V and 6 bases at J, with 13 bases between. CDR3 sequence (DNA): TGTGCCAGCAGCTTAGTTCCTCGGGGTTCCAATGAGCAGTTCTTC. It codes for CASSLVPRGSNEQFF.

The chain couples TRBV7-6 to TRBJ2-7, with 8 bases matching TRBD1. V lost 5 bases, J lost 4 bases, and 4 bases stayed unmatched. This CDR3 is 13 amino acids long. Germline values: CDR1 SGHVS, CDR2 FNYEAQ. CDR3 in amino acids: CASSPGQGYEQYF. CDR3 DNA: TGTGCCAGCAGCCCAGGACAGGGTTACGAGCAGTACTTC.

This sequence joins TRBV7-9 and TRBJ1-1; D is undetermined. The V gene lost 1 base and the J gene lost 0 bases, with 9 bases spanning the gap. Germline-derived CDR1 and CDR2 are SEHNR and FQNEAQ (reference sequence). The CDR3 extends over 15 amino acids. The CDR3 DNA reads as TGTGCCAGCAGCTTAGGGGCCCTAATGAACACTGAAGCTTTCTTT. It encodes CASSLGALMNTEAFF.

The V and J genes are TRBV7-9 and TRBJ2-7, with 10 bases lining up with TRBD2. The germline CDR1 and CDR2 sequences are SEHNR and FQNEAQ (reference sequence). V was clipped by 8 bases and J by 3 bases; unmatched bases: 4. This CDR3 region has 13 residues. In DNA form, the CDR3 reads TGTGCCAGCGCCCTAGCGGGAGACTACGAGCAGTACTTC. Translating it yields CASALAGDYEQYF.

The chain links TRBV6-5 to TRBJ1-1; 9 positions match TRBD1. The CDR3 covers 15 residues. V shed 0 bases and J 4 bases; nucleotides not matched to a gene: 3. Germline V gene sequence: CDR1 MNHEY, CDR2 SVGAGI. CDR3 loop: CASSYSTGGLTEAFF. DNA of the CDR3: TGTGCCAGCAGTTACTCCACAGGGGGCCTCACTGAAGCTTTCTTT.

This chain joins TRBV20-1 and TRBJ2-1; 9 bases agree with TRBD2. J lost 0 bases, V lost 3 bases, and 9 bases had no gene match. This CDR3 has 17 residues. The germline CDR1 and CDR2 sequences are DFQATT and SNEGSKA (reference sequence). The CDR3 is CSASWLAGFSSYNEQFF. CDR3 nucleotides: TGCAGTGCTAGTTGGCTAGCGGGATTCAGCTCCTACAATGAGCAGTTCTTC.

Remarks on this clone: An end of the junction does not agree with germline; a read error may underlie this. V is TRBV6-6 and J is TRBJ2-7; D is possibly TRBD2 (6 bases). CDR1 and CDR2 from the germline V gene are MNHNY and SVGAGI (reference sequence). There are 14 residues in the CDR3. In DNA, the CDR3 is TGTGCCAGCAGTCCGGCGGGACTTTTCCTGCCCGGGGTATTC. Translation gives CASSPAGLFLPGVF.

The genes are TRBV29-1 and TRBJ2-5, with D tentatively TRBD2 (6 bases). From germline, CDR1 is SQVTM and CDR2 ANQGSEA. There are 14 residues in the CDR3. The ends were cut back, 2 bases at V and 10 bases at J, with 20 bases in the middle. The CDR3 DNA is TGCAGCGTTGAACTAGCGTCCAAACATGGGATCCAGTACTTC. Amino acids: CSVELASKHGIQYF. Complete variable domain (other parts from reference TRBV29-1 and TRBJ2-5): SAVISQKPSRDICQRGTSLTIQCQVDSQVTMMFWYRQQPGQSLTLIATANQGSEATYESGFVIDKFPISRPNLTFSTLTVSNMSPEDSSIYLCSVELASKHGIQYFGPGTRLLVL.

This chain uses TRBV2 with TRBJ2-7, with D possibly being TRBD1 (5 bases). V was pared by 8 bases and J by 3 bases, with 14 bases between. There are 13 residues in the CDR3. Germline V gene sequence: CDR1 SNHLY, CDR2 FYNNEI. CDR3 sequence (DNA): TGTGCCAGCCGAGGCGACAGCCTCTACGAGCAGTACTTC. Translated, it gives CASRGDSLYEQYF.

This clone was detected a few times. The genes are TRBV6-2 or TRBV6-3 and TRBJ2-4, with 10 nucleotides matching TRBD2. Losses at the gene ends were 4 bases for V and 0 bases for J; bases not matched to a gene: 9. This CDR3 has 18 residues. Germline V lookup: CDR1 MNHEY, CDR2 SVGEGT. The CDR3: CASSSYRRLAGAKNIQYF. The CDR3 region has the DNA TGTGCCAGCAGTTCGTACCGTAGACTAGCGGGAGCCAAAAACATTCAGTACTTC.

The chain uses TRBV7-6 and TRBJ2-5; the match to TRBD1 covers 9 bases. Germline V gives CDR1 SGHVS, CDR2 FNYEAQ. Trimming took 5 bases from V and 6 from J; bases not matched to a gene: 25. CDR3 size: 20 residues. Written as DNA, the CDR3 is TGTGCCAGCAGCCTTAGGCCACGGGACAGGGATGGGATTCTAATTCAGACCCAGTACTTC. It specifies CASSLRPRDRDGILIQTQYF. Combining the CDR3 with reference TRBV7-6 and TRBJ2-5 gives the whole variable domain GAGVSQSPRYKVTKRGQDVALRCDPISGHVSLYWYRQALGQGPEFLTYFNYEAQQDKSGLPNDRFSAERPEGSISTLTIQRTEQRDSAMYRCASSLRPRDRDGILIQTQYFGPGTRLLVL.

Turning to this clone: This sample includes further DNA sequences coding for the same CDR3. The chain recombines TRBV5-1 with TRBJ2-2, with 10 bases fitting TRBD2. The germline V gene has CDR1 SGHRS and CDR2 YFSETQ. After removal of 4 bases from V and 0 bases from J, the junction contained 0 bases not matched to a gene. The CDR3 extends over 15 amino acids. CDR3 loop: CASSLAGANTGELFF. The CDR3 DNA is TGCGCCAGCAGCCTAGCGGGAGCGAACACCGGGGAGCTGTTTTTT. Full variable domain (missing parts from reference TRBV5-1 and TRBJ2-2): KAGVTQTPRYLIKTRGQQVTLSCSPISGHRSVSWYQQTPGQGLQFLFEYFSETQRNKGNFPGRFSGRQFSNSRSEMNVSTLELGDSALYLCASSLAGANTGELFFGEGSRLTVL.

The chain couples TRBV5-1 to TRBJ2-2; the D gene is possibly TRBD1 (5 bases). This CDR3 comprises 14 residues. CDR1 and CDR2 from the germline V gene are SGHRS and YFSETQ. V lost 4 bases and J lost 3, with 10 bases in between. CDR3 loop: CASSTTTDTGELFF. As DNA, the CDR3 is TGCGCCAGCAGCACCACGACAGACACCGGGGAGCTGTTTTTT.

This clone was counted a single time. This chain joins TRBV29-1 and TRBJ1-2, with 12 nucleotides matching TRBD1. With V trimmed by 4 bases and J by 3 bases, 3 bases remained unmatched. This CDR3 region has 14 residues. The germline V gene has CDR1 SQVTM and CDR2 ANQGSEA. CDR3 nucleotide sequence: TGCAGCGTTGCGGGACAGGGGGCAGACTATGGCTACACCTTC. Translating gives CSVAGQGADYGYTF.

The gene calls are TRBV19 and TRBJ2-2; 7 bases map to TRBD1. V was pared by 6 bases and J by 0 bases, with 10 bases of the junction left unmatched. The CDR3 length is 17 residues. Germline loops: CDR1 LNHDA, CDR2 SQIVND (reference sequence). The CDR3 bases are TGTGCCAGTAGCCCAACGGGACAGATCGCGAACACCGGGGAGCTGTTTTTT. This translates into CASSPTGQIANTGELFF.

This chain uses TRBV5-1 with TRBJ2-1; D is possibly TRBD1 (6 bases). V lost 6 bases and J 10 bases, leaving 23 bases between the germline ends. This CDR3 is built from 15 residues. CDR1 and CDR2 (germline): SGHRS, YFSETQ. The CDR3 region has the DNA TGCGCCAGCAACAACAGGGACATGGGCTTAAACGAGCAGTTCTTC. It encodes CASNNRDMGLNEQFF.

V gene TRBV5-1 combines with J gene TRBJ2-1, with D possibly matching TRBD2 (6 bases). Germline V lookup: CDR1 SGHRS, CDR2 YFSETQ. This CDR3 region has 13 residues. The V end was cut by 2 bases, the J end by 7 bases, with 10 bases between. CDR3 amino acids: CASSFGGWNEQFF. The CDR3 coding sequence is TGCGCCAGCAGCTTCGGAGGGTGGAATGAGCAGTTCTTC.

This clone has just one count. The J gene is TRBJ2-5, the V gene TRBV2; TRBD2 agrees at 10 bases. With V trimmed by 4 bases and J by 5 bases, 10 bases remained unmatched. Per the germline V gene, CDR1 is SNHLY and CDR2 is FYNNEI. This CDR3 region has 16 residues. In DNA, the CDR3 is TGTGCCAGCAGTGGTGGAGCGGGAGGGCCGGGGGAGACCCAGTACTTC. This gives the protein CASSGGAGGPGETQYF.

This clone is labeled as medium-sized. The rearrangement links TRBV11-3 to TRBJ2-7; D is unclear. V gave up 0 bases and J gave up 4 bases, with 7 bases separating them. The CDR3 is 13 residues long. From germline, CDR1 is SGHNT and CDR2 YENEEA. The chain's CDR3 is CASSLEPGYEQYF. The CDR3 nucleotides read TGTGCCAGCAGCTTAGAACCAGGTTACGAGCAGTACTTC.